The T cell receptor beta chain under discussion was sequenced for a study of blood T cell repertoires in COVID-19. Background on the study: Samples taken during acute and convalescent COVID-19 were collected in the United States, Italy and Spain.

The repertoire was sequenced with immunoSEQ multiplex PCR; TCRdb's copy has only in-frame clones and lacks some. In the table there are around 150,000 clones, approximately 89% of which are singletons. In germline, CDR1 is MNHEY, CDR2 SVGAGI. This CDR3 has 15 residues. With 5 bases removed from V and 2 bases from J, the gap between germline ends came to 13 bases. V and J are TRBV6-5 and TRBJ1-5; TRBD1 is a possible D gene (6 bases). The sequencing input was peripheral blood. The TCR originated in a man aged 60-69 years with active or convalescent COVID-19. The CDR3 sequence is CASSTGSGGNQPQHF. CDR3 DNA sequence: TGTGCCAGCAGTACAGGGTCTGGGGGCAATCAGCCCCAGCATTTT.